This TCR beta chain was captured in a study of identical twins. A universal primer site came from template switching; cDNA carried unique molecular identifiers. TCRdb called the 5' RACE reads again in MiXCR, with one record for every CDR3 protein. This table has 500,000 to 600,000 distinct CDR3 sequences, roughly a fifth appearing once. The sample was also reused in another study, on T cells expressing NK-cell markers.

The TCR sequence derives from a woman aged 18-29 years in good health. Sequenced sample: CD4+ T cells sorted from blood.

The CDR3 is CASSQGSSVEQYF. CDR3 coding DNA: TGTGCCAGTAGTCAGGGATCATCGGTCGAGCAGTACTTC. The chain joins TRBV19 to TRBJ2-7; perhaps TRBD1 as D (5 bases). Germline loops: CDR1 LNHDA, CDR2 SQIVND (reference sequence). Trimming cost V 5 bases and J 6 bases, with 14 bases left between them. CDR3 size: 13 residues.